This T cell receptor beta chain was sequenced for a study of shared clonotypes between healthy human individuals. Study outcomes and limitations: A reduction in generation probabilities was seen for non-shared clonotypes relative to those shared by all four donors. Blood was the sole source, and tissue repertoires probably differ. Estimated clonotype richness was generally higher in naive than memory subsets.

CD45RO-negative CD8 cells positively selected for CCR7 made up the naive population, which excluded terminally differentiated effector memory CD45RA+ cells. Splitting of each subset's genomic DNA was done evenly across several immunoSEQ plates. Only in-frame clones appear in the TCRdb table, and some are missing; sequencing was by immunoSEQ multiplex PCR. The sample lists some 2,000,000 clones, about 95% occurring once. The CDR3 covers 21 residues. From germline, CDR1 is MGHRA and CDR2 YSYEKL. Trimming took 4 bases from V and 1 from J; bases not matched to a gene: 17. Turning to this clone: The target antigen is unknown.

The sequenced sample was naive CD8+ T cells sorted from blood. This TCR was sampled from a young man in good health. The chain couples TRBV4-1 to TRBJ2-4; TRBD2 agrees at 12 bases. The CDR3 sequence is CASSLPPGLAGGPSAKNIQYF. CDR3 DNA sequence: TGCGCCAGCAGCCTCCCCCCCGGGCTAGCGGGAGGGCCGAGTGCCAAAAACATTCAGTACTTC.